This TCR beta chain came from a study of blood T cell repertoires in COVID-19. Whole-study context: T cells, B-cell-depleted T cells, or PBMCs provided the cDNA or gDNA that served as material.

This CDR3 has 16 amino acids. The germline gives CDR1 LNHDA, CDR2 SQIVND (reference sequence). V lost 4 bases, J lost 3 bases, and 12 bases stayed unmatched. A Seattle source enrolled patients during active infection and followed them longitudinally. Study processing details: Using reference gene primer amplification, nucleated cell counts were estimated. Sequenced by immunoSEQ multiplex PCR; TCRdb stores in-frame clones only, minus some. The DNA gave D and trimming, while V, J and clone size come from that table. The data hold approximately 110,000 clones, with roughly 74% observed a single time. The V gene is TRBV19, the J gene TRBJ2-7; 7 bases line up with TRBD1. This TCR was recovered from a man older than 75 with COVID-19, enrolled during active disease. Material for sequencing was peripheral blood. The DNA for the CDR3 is TGTGCCAGTAGTACAAGGGAACAGGGGCGAAACTACGAGCAGTACTTC. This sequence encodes CASSTREQGRNYEQYF. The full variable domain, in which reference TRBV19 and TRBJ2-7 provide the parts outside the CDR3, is DGGITQSPKYLFRKEGQNVTLSCEQNLNHDAMYWYRQDPGQGLRLIYYSQIVNDFQKGDIAEGYSVSREKKESFPLTVTSAQKNPTAFYLCASSTREQGRNYEQYFGPGTRLTVT.